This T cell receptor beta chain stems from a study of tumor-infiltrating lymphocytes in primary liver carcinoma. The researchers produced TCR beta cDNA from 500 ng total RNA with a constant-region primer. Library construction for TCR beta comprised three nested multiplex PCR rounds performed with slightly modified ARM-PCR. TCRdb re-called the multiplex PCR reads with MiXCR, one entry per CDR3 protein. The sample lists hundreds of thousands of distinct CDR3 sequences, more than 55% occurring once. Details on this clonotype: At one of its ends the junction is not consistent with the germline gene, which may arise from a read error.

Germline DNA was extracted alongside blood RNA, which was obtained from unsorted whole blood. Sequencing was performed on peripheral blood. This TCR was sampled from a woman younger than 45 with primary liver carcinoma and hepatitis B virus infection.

The CDR3 DNA reads as TGCAGCATGGGGACAGGCCTGTATGACTACACCTTC. Protein sequence: CSMGTGLYDYTF. This chain uses TRBV29-1 with TRBJ1-2; 8 bases are a match to TRBD1. The CDR3 sequence is 12 residues long. Germline CDR1 is SQVTM and CDR2 is ANQGSEA.